Listed here is a single T cell receptor (beta chain). This clone may be a read error of a much larger clone one base away. Here the CDR3 omits its conserved ending phenylalanine or tryptophan, so a read error is the likely source. Trimming cost V 10 bases and J 2 bases, with 18 bases left between them. The germline V gene encodes CDR1 ENHRY and CDR2 SYGVKD. CDR3 length equals 14 residues. Genomic DNA templated the TCR beta VDJ and CDR3 profiling. Each CDR3 protein gets one entry after TCRdb re-called the reads with MiXCR. In the table there are some 120,000 distinct CDR3 sequences, about 43% of which are singletons. Patients chosen for sequencing had CD8+CD57+ cells that had expanded, as shown by flow cytometry. This record comes from a study of CD8+CD57+ T cells in acquired aplastic anemia.

Sample: sorted CD4+, CD8+, or CD8+CD57+ T cells (not recorded which) from PBMCs. The rearrangement links TRBV10-3 to TRBJ2-7; a weak D match, TRBD2 (5 bases). This sequence was found in a human donor with aplastic anemia. The DNA of the CDR3 is TGTGCCAGCGCAAAAACCCAGACTACCTACGAGCAGTACTCC. It specifies CASAKTQTTYEQYS.